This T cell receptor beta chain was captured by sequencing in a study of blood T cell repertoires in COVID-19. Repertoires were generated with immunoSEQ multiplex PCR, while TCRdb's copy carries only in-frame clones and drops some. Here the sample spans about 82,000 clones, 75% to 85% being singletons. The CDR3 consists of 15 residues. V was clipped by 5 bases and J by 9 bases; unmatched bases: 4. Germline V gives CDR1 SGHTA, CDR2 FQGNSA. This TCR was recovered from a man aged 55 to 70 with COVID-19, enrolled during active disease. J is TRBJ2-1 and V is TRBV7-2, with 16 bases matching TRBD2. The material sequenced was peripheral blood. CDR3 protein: CASSVGTSGRAEQFF. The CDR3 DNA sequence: TGTGCCAGCAGCGTCGGGACTAGCGGGAGGGCTGAGCAGTTCTTC.